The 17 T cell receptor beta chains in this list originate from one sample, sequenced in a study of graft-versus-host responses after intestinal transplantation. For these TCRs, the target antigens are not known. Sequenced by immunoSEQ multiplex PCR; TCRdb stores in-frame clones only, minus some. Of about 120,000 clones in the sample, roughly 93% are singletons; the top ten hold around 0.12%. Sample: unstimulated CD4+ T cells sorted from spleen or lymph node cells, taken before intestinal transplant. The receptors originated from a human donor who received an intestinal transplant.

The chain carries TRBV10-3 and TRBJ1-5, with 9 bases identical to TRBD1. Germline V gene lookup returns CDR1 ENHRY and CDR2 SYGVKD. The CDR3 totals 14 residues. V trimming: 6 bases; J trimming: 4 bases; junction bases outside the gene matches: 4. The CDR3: CAIRPGQGNQPQHF. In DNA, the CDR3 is TGTGCCATCAGACCGGGACAGGGTAATCAGCCCCAGCATTTT.

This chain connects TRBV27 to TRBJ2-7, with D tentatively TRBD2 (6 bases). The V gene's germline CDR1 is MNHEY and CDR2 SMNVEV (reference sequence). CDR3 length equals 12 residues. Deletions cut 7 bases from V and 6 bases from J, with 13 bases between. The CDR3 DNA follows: TGTGCCAGCAAGGAGGGTTACGGCGAGCAGTACTTC. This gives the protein CASKEGYGEQYF.

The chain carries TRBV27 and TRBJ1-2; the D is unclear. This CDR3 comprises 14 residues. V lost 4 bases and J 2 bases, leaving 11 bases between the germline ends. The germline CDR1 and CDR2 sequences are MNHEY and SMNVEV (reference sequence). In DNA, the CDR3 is TGTGCCAGCAGTTACAAGGGTCAAAACTATGGCTACACCTTC. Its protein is CASSYKGQNYGYTF.

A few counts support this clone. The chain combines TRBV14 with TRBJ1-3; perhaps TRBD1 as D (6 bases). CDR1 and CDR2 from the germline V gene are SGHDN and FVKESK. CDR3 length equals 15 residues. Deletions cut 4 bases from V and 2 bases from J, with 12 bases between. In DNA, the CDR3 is TGTGCCAGCAGCCGTTTACCAGGGGCTGGAAACACCATATATTTT. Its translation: CASSRLPGAGNTIYF.

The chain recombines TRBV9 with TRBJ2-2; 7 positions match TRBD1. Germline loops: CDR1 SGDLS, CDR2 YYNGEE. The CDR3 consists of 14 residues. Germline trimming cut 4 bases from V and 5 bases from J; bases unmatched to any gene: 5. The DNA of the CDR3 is TGTGCCAGCAGCCCTAGACAGGGAACCGGGGAGCTGTTTTTT. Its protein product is CASSPRQGTGELFF.

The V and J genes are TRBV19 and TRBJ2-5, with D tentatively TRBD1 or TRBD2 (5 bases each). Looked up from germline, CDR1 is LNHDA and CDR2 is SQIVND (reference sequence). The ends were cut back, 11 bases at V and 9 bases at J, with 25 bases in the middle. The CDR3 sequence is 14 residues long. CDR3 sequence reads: CARTVGRPQVPQYF. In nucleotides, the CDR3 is TGTGCCCGCACGGTGGGACGGCCGCAAGTTCCCCAGTACTTC.

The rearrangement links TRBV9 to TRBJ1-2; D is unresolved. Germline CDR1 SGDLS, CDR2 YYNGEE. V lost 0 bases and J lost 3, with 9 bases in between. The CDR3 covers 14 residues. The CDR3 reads CASSVALSDYGYTF. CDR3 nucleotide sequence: TGTGCCAGCAGCGTAGCTCTGTCCGACTATGGCTACACCTTC.

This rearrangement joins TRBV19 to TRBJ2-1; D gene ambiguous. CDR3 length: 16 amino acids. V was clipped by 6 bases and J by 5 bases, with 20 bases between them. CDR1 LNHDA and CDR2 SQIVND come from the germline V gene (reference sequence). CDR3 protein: CASSLEPNLPHNEQFF. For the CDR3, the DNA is TGTGCCAGTAGCCTAGAACCCAATCTGCCCCACAATGAGCAGTTCTTC.

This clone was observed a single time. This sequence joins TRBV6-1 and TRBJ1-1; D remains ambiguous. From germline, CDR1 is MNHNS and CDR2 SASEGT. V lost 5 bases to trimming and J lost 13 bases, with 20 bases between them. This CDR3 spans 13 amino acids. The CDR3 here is CASSSQTRAVGFF. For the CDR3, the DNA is TGTGCCAGCAGTTCCCAAACTCGGGCCGTGGGTTTCTTT.

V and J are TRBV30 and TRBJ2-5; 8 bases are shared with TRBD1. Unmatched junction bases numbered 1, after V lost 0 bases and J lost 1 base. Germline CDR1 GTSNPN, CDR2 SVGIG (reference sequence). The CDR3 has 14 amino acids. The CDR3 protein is CAWSVQGGQETQYF. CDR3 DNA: TGTGCCTGGAGTGTACAGGGGGGCCAAGAGACCCAGTACTTC.

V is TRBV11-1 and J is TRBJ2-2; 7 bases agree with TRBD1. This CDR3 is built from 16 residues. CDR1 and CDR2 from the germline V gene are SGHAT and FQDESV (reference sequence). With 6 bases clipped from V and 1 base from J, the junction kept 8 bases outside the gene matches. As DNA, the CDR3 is TGTGCCAGCAGGCCCCAGGGGGAATTGAACACCGGGGAGCTGTTTTTT. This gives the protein CASRPQGELNTGELFF.

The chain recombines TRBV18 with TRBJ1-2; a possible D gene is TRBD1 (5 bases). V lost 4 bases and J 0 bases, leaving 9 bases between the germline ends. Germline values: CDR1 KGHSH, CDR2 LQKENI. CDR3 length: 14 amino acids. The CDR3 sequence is CASSLLQANYGYTF. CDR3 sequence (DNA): TGTGCCAGCTCACTCTTACAGGCTAACTATGGCTACACCTTC.

The DNA of the CDR3 is TGTGCCAGCAGTGAATACGGGGGGGGGACTGAAGCTTTCTTT. It encodes CASSEYGGGTEAFF. The V gene is TRBV25-1, the J gene TRBJ1-1; D is perhaps TRBD1 (5 bases). CDR1 and CDR2 from the germline V gene are MGHDK and SYGVNS. The CDR3 has 14 residues. V lost 0 bases, J lost 5 bases, and 10 bases lay in between.

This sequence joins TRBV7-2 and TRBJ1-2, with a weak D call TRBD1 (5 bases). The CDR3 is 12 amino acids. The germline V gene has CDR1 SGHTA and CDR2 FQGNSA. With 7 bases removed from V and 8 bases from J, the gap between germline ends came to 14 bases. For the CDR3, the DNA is TGTGCCAGCAACAGGATCTATGGCGGCTACACCTTC. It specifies CASNRIYGGYTF.

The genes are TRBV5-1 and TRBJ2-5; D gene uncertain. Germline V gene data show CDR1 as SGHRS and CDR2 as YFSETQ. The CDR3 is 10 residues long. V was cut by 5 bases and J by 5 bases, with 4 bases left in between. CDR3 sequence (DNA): TGCGCCAGCAGAGACGAGACCCAGTACTTC. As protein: CASRDETQYF.

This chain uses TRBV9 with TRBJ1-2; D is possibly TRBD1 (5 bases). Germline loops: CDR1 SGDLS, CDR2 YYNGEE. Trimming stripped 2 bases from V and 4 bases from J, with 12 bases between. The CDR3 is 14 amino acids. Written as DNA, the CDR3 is TGTGCCAGCAGCGTCAACAGGAATGGCTATGGCTACACCTTC. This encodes CASSVNRNGYGYTF.

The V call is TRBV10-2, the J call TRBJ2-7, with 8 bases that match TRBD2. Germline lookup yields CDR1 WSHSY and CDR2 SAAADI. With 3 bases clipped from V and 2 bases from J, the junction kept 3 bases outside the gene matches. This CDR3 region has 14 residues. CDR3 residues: CASSEPGLAYEQYF. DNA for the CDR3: TGCGCCAGCAGTGAACCGGGACTAGCCTACGAGCAGTACTTC.